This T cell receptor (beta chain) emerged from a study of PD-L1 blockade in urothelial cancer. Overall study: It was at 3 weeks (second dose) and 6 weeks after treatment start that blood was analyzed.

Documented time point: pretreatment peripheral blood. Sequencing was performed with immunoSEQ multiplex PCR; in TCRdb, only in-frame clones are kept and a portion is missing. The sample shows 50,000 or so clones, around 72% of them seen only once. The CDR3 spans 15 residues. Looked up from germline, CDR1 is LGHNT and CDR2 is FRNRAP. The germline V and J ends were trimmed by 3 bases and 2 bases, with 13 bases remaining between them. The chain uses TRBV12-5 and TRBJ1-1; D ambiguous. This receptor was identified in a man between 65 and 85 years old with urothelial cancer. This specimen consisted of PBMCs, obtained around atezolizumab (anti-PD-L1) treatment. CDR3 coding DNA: TGTGCTAGTGGTTTACCGGGATACAGTAACACTGAAGCTTTCTTT. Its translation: CASGLPGYSNTEAFF.